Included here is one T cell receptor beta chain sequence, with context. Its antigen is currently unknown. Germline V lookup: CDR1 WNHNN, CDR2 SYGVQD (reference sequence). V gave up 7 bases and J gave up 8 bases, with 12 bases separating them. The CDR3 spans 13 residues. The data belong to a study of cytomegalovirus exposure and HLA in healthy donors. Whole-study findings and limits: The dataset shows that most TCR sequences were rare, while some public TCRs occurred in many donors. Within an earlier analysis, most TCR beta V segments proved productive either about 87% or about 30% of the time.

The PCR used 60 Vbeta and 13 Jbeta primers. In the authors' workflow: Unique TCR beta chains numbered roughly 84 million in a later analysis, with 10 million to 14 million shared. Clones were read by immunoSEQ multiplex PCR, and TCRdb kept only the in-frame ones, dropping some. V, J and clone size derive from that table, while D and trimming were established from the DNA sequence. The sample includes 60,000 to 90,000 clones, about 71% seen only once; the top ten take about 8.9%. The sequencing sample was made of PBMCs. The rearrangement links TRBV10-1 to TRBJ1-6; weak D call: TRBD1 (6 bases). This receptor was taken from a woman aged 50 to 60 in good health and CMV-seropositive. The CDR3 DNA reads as TGCGCCAGCAATAGAGGGGGTGATTCACCCCTCCACTTT. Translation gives CASNRGGDSPLHF.